Sequencing of this T cell receptor (beta chain) was carried out in a study of blood T cell repertoires in COVID-19. This CDR3 has 15 residues. V shed 1 base, J shed 2 bases, and the junction held 1 base outside the gene matches. CDR1 is LGHDT and CDR2 is YNNKEL in the germline V gene (reference sequence). Using immunoSEQ multiplex PCR, the repertoire was profiled, and TCRdb retains in-frame clones only, with some absent. Of 50,000 to 70,000 clones in the sample, 80% to 90% were seen once. This TCR derives from a man in his sixties with acute or convalescent COVID-19. The chain uses TRBV3-1 (or the pseudogene TRBV3-2) and TRBJ2-5, with TRBD2 identical over 10 bases. Sequenced material: peripheral blood. CDR3 nucleotides: TGTGCCAGCAGCCAAGGTAGCGGGAGGCAAGAGACCCAGTACTTC. Translating gives CASSQGSGRQETQYF.